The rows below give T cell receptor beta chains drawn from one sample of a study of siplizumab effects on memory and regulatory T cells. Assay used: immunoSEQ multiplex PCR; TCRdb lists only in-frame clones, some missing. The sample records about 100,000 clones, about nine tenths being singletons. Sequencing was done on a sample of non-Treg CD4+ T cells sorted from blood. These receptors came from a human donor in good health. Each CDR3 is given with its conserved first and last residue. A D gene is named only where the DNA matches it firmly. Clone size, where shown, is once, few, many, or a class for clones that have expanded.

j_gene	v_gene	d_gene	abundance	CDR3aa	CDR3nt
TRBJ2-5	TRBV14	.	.	CASSLSRRGETQYF	TGTGCCAGCAGCCTAAGCCGGAGGGGAGAGACCCAGTACTTC
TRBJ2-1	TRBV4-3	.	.	CASSQDRSSYNEQFF	TGCGCCAGCAGCCAAGATCGGAGCTCCTACAATGAGCAGTTCTTC
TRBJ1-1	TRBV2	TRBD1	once	CASSRQGANTEAFF	TGTGCCAGCAGCCGACAGGGGGCGAACACTGAAGCTTTCTTT
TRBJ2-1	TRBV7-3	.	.	CASSLMAGSHNEQFF	TGTGCCAGCAGCTTAATGGCGGGATCCCACAATGAGCAGTTCTTC
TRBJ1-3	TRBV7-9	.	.	CASSSAGNTIYF	TGTGCCAGCAGCTCCGCAGGAAACACCATATATTTT
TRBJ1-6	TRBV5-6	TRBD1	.	CASSGRDSYSPLHF	TGTGCCAGCAGCGGCCGGGACAGCTATTCACCCCTCCACTTT
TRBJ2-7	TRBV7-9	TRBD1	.	CASSDRVEQYF	TGTGCCAGCAGCGACAGGGTCGAGCAGTACTTC
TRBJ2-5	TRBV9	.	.	CASSVTTHSNGETQYF	TGTGCCAGCAGCGTCACGACCCACTCCAACGGGGAGACCCAGTACTTC
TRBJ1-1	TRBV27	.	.	CASHLQGNTEAFF	TGTGCCAGCCACCTGCAGGGGAACACTGAAGCTTTCTTT
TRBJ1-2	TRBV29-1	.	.	CSVVGRNYGYTF	TGCAGCGTCGTGGGACGGAACTATGGCTACACCTTC
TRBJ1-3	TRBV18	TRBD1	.	CASSRDRGSGNTIYF	TGTGCCAGCTCACGAGACAGGGGATCTGGAAACACCATATATTTT
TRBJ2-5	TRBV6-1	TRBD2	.	CASSTSGKYQETQYF	TGTGCCAGCAGCACTAGCGGGAAGTACCAAGAGACCCAGTACTTC
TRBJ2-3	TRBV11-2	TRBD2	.	CASSSLLAGGADTQYF	TGTGCCAGCAGTTCCCTCCTAGCGGGAGGGGCAGATACGCAGTATTTT
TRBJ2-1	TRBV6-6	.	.	CASISSEGYNEQFF	TGTGCCAGCATCAGTAGTGAGGGGTACAATGAGCAGTTCTTC
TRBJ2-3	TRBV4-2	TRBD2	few	CASSLSGLTDTQYF	TGTGCCAGCAGCCTTAGCGGGCTTACAGATACGCAGTATTTT
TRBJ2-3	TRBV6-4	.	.	CASKRGPGTDTQYF	TGTGCCAGCAAGCGCGGACCCGGCACAGATACGCAGTATTTT
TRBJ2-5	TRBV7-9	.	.	CASSLGYGETQYF	TGTGCCAGCAGCTTAGGGTATGGGGAGACCCAGTACTTC
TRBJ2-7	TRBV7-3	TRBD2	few	CASRPSGGSYEQYF	TGTGCCAGCAGACCTAGCGGGGGCTCCTACGAGCAGTACTTC
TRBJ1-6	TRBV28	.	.	CASSFGGLGNSPLHF	TGTGCCAGCAGTTTTGGGGGGCTTGGAAATTCACCCCTCCACTTT
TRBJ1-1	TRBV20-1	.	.	CSARGGSEAFF	TGCAGTGCCAGAGGGGGGTCTGAAGCTTTCTTT